Listed below are T cell receptor beta chains from one sample, sequenced in a study of T cells in Graves' hyperthyroidism and ophthalmopathy. TCRdb itself ran the multiplex PCR reads through MiXCR, one entry per CDR3 protein. The repertoire holds approximately 380,000 distinct CDR3 sequences, with more than 13% as singletons. What was sequenced was blood. These receptor sequences come from a man between 45 and 60 years old with Graves' ophthalmopathy. CDR3s include the opening cysteine and the closing phenylalanine or tryptophan. A D gene is named only where the DNA matches it firmly. The listing skips clone size in some rows; elsewhere it reads once, few, many or a size class.

>-|TRBJ1-3|14|-|TRBV6-1
TGTGCCAGCTGGGGAGACATCTCTGGAAACACCATATATTTT
CASWGDISGNTIYF
>-|TRBJ2-2|12|-|TRBV7-8
TGTGCCAGCAGCTACTATTCCGGGGAGCTGTTTTTT
CASSYYSGELFF
>TRBD1|TRBJ1-1|15|many|TRBV28
TGTGCCAGCAGCTTAAAAGGGGGCTTGTGGACTGAAGCTTTCTTT
CASSLKGGLWTEAFF
>-|TRBJ2-3|14|-|TRBV6-1
TGTGCCAGCAGTAAAGACTATCCAGCCTATACGCAGTATTTT
CASSKDYPAYTQYF
>TRBD2|TRBJ2-2|16|many|TRBV5-1
TGCGCCAGCAGCTGGGGGACTAGCGGCAACACCGGGGAGCTGTTTTTT
CASSWGTSGNTGELFF
>TRBD2|TRBJ2-7|19|-|TRBV4-1
TGCGCCAGCAGCCAAGAAGATTGGGGACTAGCGGGACCTCCCTACGAGCAGTACTTC
CASSQEDWGLAGPPYEQYF
>TRBD1|TRBJ2-1|17|many|TRBV7-2
TGTGCCAGCAGCCCCTCTGCTTGGGACAGGGGGTACAATGAGCAGTTCTTC
CASSPSAWDRGYNEQFF
>TRBD2|TRBJ2-3|15|-|TRBV6-1
TGTGCCAGCAACCGACTAGCGGGAAGTCAAGATACGCAGTATTTT
CASNRLAGSQDTQYF
>TRBD1|TRBJ1-3|14|few|TRBV29-1
TGCAGCGTTGAAGGCTGGGACAGAAGAAACACCATATATTTT
CSVEGWDRRNTIYF
>-|TRBJ2-2|12|many|TRBV3-1
TGTGCCAGCAGCCAAGAAACCGGGGAGCTGTTTTTT
CASSQETGELFF
>-|TRBJ1-3|13|many|TRBV3-1
TGTGCCAGCAGCCCTACCCCTGGAAACACCATATATTTT
CASSPTPGNTIYF
>-|TRBJ1-1|12|few|TRBV7-9
TGTGCCAGCGGGGCGGGGGTCAGAGAAGCTTTCTTT
CASGAGVREAFF
>-|TRBJ2-7|13|-|TRBV7-6
TGTGCCAGCAGCGGGTCTCAAGGGGGCGAGCAGTACTTC
CASSGSQGGEQYF
>TRBD2|TRBJ2-5|17|many|TRBV20-1
TGCAGTGCCCTAGAATGGACTAGCGGGAGTGGAAAAGAGACCCAGTACTTC
CSALEWTSGSGKETQYF
>-|TRBJ2-1|16|many|TRBV20-1
TGCAGTGCTAGAGATCTCGCGGGATTCTCCTACAATGAGCAGTTCTTC
CSARDLAGFSYNEQFF
>-|TRBJ2-3|12|many|TRBV7-2
TGTGCCAGCAGCTATATCACAGATACGCAGTATTTT
CASSYITDTQYF
>-|TRBJ1-5|14|many|TRBV10-3
TGTGCCATCAGTGAGGGAGGGCGCAATCAGCCCCAGCATTTT
CAISEGGRNQPQHF
>TRBD2|TRBJ2-5|16|many|TRBV20-1
TGCAGTGCTAGCAGTCGGCGGGCTAGCGGGAAAGAGACCCAGTACTTC
CSASSRRASGKETQYF
>-|TRBJ2-1|13|-|TRBV19
TGTGCGACTACTCTAGGGGTGATCGGTGAGCAGTTCTTC
CATTLGVIGEQFF
>-|TRBJ2-5|14|few|TRBV9
TGTGCCAGCAGCGTTACCTCAGGAGGGGAGACCCAGTACTTC
CASSVTSGGETQYF
>-|TRBJ2-1|15|many|TRBV3-1
TGTGCCAGCAGCCAAGTGACGGGATCGATAAATGAGCAGTTCTTC
CASSQVTGSINEQFF
>-|TRBJ2-1|17|few|TRBV4-1
TGCGCCAGCAAAACCTCACGAGGGGTTGGCTCCTACAATGAGCAGTTCTTC
CASKTSRGVGSYNEQFF
>-|TRBJ1-5|14|-|TRBV12-3/TRBV12-4
TGTGCCAGCCGACGCACCCATACCAATCAGCCCCAGCATTTT
CASRRTHTNQPQHF
>TRBD1|TRBJ1-6|15|-|TRBV5-1
TGCGCCAGCAGCTTGGTTGGACAGGGGAATTCACCCCTCCACTTT
CASSLVGQGNSPLHF
>-|TRBJ2-5|18|many|TRBV9
TGTGCCAGCAGCACCAAGACAGGACAGGTTGGAGGGGGAGAGACCCAGTACTTC
CASSTKTGQVGGGETQYF
>TRBD2|TRBJ2-5|16|many|TRBV3-1
TGTGCCAGCAGCCAACGTGGCGCGGGAGCGAAAGAGACCCAGTACTTC
CASSQRGAGAKETQYF
>TRBD2|TRBJ2-5|13|-|TRBV11-2
TGTGCCAGCAGCTTAGAGTCTAGCGGGAGAGGTTACTTC
CASSLESSGRGYF
>TRBD2|TRBJ2-1|16|few|TRBV5-1
TGCGCCAGCAGCTTGATGGCGGGAGGCACCTACAATGAGCAGTTCTTC
CASSLMAGGTYNEQFF
>TRBD1|TRBJ1-5|16|many|TRBV20-1
TGCAGTGCTAAACAATTGGACAGGAATAGCAATCAGCCCCAGCATTTT
CSAKQLDRNSNQPQHF
>-|TRBJ2-7|19|many|TRBV6-1
TGTGCCAGCACTTCCACTCGTTCCCCCGAAAGGAAGTATACCTACGAGCAGTACTTC
CASTSTRSPERKYTYEQYF
>TRBD1|TRBJ1-1|14|-|TRBV27
TGTGCCAGCAGTTTATATGGGGGACAGCGTCGGGCTTTCTTT
CASSLYGGQRRAFF
>-|TRBJ2-2|13|-|TRBV19
TGTGCCAGTAAGGGTAACTACCCCGGGGAGCTGTTTTTT
CASKGNYPGELFF
>TRBD1|TRBJ2-6|21|many|TRBV24-1
TGTGCCACCAGTGATTTGCTCAGGGGACAGGGAGAGATATCTGGGGCCAACGTCCTGACTTTC
CATSDLLRGQGEISGANVLTF
>TRBD2|TRBJ2-6|18|many|TRBV5-1
TGCGCCAGCAGCGTCAGGACTAGCGGGAGGTCGGGGGCCAACGTCCTGACTTTC
CASSVRTSGRSGANVLTF
>-|TRBJ2-3|13|many|TRBV9
TGTGCCAGCAGCGATGGGGTGTCGGATACGCAGTATTTT
CASSDGVSDTQYF
>-|TRBJ2-7|13|many|TRBV7-9
TGTGCCAGCAGCTTAGAGGCTGGATTCGAGCAGTACTTC
CASSLEAGFEQYF
>-|TRBJ2-1|15|-|TRBV24-1
TGTGCCACCAGTGACATGACGGAATCCTACAATGAGCAGTTCTTC
CATSDMTESYNEQFF
>TRBD1|TRBJ2-1|15|many|TRBV18
TGTGCCAGCTCGCCCGGGACAGACTCCTACAATGAGCAGTTCTTC
CASSPGTDSYNEQFF
>TRBD2|TRBJ2-5|17|many|TRBV20-1
TGCAGTGCCGACTCCTCTCTAGCGGGAGTCGGTGAAGAGACCCAGTACTTC
CSADSSLAGVGEETQYF
>-|TRBJ2-3|17|-|TRBV5-1
TGCGCCAGCTCATCCCGTGGCTTTCGGAGTAGCCCAGATACGCAGTATTTT
CASSSRGFRSSPDTQYF
>-|TRBJ2-7|15|-|TRBV3-1
TGTGCCAGCAGCCAACTAGCTACTTGGCCCTACGAGCAGTACTTC
CASSQLATWPYEQYF
>TRBD2|TRBJ2-1|15|many|TRBV2
TGTGCCAGCGTTGAGGTGCTAGCGGGAGTAGGTGAGCAGTTCTTC
CASVEVLAGVGEQFF
>-|TRBJ2-3|13|many|TRBV7-2
TGTGCCAGCAGCCAAACGAGAACAGATACGCAGTATTTT
CASSQTRTDTQYF
>-|TRBJ1-2|14|-|TRBV9
TGTGCCAGCAGCGTAGACGAGGGAGGCTATGGCTACACCTTC
CASSVDEGGYGYTF
>TRBD2|TRBJ2-1|15|many|TRBV20-1
TGCAGTGCTAGACGGGGGACTAGCAGCTACAATGAGCAGTTCTTC
CSARRGTSSYNEQFF
>TRBD1|TRBJ1-3|15|-|TRBV28
TGTGCCAGCAAACCCGCAGGGACAGGGGGAAACACCATATATTTT
CASKPAGTGGNTIYF